The text below deals with one T cell receptor (beta chain). This clonotype occurred many times. What antigen it recognizes has not been identified. No qualities accompany the bases; no much larger clone lies one base away. The data are from a study of response to subunit inactivated influenza vaccine (dated by TCRdb to 2016 to 2018). Context from the whole study: To follow how T cells responded to a trivalent subunit inactivated influenza vaccine, the researchers relied on deep quantitative profiling of the T cell receptor repertoire. The study at large found these results: The authors proposed that each seasonal influenza vaccination may bring in only a limited number of new T cells.

Via the germline V gene, CDR1 is MNHNS and CDR2 SASEGT. Spanning cysteine to phenylalanine, the CDR3 consists of 15 amino acids. Only the CDR3 region is kept as DNA, spanning 45 bases read in frame from base 1. Clipping removes 3 bases from V and 2 bases from J, with 4 as the unmatched junction base count. Libraries came from RT-PCR. TCRdb shows the sequencer as Illumina HiSeq 2500. In TCRdb, the public reads were trimmed at Q25 with fastp and aligned with MiXCR, with productive beta chains retained. Each CDR3 protein gets just one entry, which takes the most common genes and DNA from the rows behind it. This sample holds around 500,000 distinct CDR3 sequences; roughly 11% were observed only once. The top ten clones comprise approximately 12% of the sample. In the paper's terms, the time point label means: approximately 47 days after influenza vaccine administration.

The sample was PBMCs from blood, taken about 6 weeks after vaccination. Here the chain combines TRBV6-1 and TRBJ1-5, and 7 junction bases match TRBD1. The TCR comes from a man in his fifties who received an inactivated influenza vaccine. Donor details come from another sample of the same person, matched by shared clones. Here is the DNA: TGTGCCAGCAGTGAGACAGGGTCGGGCAATCAGCCCCAGCATTTT. Its amino acids are CASSETGSGNQPQHF.